This TCR beta chain is from a study of blood T cell repertoires in COVID-19. Study context: The study drew acute and convalescent COVID-19 samples from the United States, Italy and Spain. PBMCs, B-cell-depleted T cells, or T cells provided the cDNA or gDNA that made up the material.

In the authors' methods: Estimation of nucleated cell counts was performed using reference gene primer amplification. TCRdb's table, derived via immunoSEQ multiplex PCR, lists solely in-frame clones and lacks some. That table is the source of V, J and clone size, and D and trimming were worked out from the DNA. The sample records under 300,000 clones, around nine tenths being singletons. The V gene end was trimmed by 1 base and the J gene end by 0 bases; junction bases not matched to a gene: 9. The CDR3 sequence is 18 residues long. Germline CDR1 reads SGHRS; CDR2 reads YFSETQ. The chain has TRBV5-1 and TRBJ2-1; 8 bases match TRBD2. The TCR sequence derives from a woman in her forties who had recovered from COVID-19. Sequencing input: peripheral blood. The CDR3 coding sequence is TGCGCCAGCAGCTTGTCTAGCGGGCCCCGCCACTCCTACAATGAGCAGTTCTTC. As protein: CASSLSSGPRHSYNEQFF.